What follows are 30 T cell receptor beta chains derived from one specimen sequenced in a study of T and B cells in COVID-19 patients. Multiplex PCR with BIOMED2 TRB-A/B primer pools amplified TRB rearrangements. In TCRdb, the multiplex PCR reads were re-called with MiXCR into one record per CDR3 protein. Of 13,000 to 15,000 distinct CDR3 sequences listed, roughly 30% were seen once; the top ten hold 6.5% to 7%. Each TRB amplification used 250-500 ng of genomic DNA from blood. Sequenced material: blood. These receptors were collected from a human donor who had recovered from COVID-19.

This clonotype turned up a few times. This sequence joins TRBV6-1 and TRBJ2-4, with D perhaps TRBD2 (7 bases). The CDR3 loop spans 16 amino acids. The V end was cut by 8 bases, the J end by 3 bases, with 20 bases between. Germline V lookup: CDR1 MNHNS, CDR2 SASEGT. Here the CDR3 reads CASGRDTVAGKNIQYF. CDR3 coding DNA: TGTGCCAGCGGCCGGGACACCGTAGCGGGCAAAAACATTCAGTACTTC.

About this clonotype: A much larger clone differs from this one at a single base, so this may be a read error. This chain's CDR3 is CARSVGGNTIYF. The CDR3 DNA follows: TGTGCCAGGAGTGTCGGTGGAAACACCATATATTTT. This chain joins TRBV30 and TRBJ1-3, with D unresolved. The CDR3 runs 12 residues. The germline gives CDR1 GTSNPN, CDR2 SVGIG (reference sequence).

This rearrangement joins TRBV6-6 to TRBJ1-1; D remains unclear. Germline CDR1 is MNHNY and CDR2 is SVGAGI (reference sequence). Trimming removed 4 bases from V and 3 bases from J, with 12 bases in between. This CDR3 region has 14 residues. The CDR3 bases are TGTGCCAGCAGTTCTCACCAGGTAGACACTGAAGCTTTCTTT. Its protein product is CASSSHQVDTEAFF.

This clonotype was counted only a few times. The chain employs TRBV11-2 and TRBJ2-5; D gene uncertain. The germline V gene has CDR1 SGHAT and CDR2 FQNNGV. V lost 5 bases and J lost 5, with 15 bases in between. This CDR3 has 14 residues. The CDR3 DNA follows: TGTGCCAGCAGCCGAGTAGGGCAGTGGGAGACCCAGTACTTC. This gives the protein CASSRVGQWETQYF.

This clonotype occurred many times. J is TRBJ1-4 and V is TRBV6-5; 9 nucleotides match TRBD1. The germline V gene encodes CDR1 MNHEY and CDR2 SVGAGI. This CDR3 is built from 14 residues. CDR3 sequence (DNA): TGTGCAACTTTTACAGGGGGCGTAAACGAAAAACTGTTTTTT. It is translated as CATFTGGVNEKLFF.

The chain joins TRBV7-9 to TRBJ2-5; D possibly matches TRBD1 or TRBD2 (6 bases each). V dropped 5 bases and J dropped 3 bases, with 16 bases sitting between them. The germline CDR1 and CDR2 sequences are SEHNR and FQNEAQ (reference sequence). The CDR3 sequence is 15 residues long. This CDR3 is CASSPTWGAKETQYF. CDR3 sequence (DNA): TGTGCCAGCAGCCCGACGTGGGGGGCTAAAGAGACCCAGTACTTC.

This clonotype was seen ten or more times. V and J are TRBV6-2 or TRBV6-3 and TRBJ2-1; 10 bases are shared with TRBD2. CDR1 is MNHEY and CDR2 is SVGEGT in the germline V gene. The CDR3 totals 17 residues. V was pared by 7 bases and J by 6 bases, with 15 bases of the junction left unmatched. This chain's CDR3 is CASTRTPSGGRGNEQFF. In DNA, the CDR3 is TGTGCCAGCACAAGGACCCCTAGCGGGGGAAGGGGCAATGAGCAGTTCTTC.

The rearrangement uses TRBV5-1 and TRBJ2-1, with 11 bases matching TRBD1. The V and J ends lost 0 bases and 6 bases, in that order; junction bases with no gene match: 5. This CDR3 has 16 residues. Germline-derived CDR1 and CDR2 are SGHRS and YFSETQ. Here the CDR3 reads CASSLEGQGARNEQFF. CDR3 DNA sequence: TGCGCCAGCAGCTTGGAAGGACAGGGGGCGCGCAATGAGCAGTTCTTC. Full variable domain (outside the CDR3, taken from reference TRBV5-1 and TRBJ2-1): KAGVTQTPRYLIKTRGQQVTLSCSPISGHRSVSWYQQTPGQGLQFLFEYFSETQRNKGNFPGRFSGRQFSNSRSEMNVSTLELGDSALYLCASSLEGQGARNEQFFGPGTRLTVL.

The CDR3 DNA follows: TGTGCCAGCGGCCCGGGACGGTATAGCAATCAGCCCCAGCATTTT. Protein product: CASGPGRYSNQPQHF. The chain uses TRBV12-3 or TRBV12-4 and TRBJ1-5; TRBD1 might be the D (5 bases). This CDR3 contains 15 residues. With 8 bases removed from V and 0 bases from J, the gap between germline ends came to 14 bases.

The V gene is TRBV5-6, the J gene TRBJ1-3; 12 positions agree with TRBD1. This CDR3 spans 16 amino acids. Trimming cost V 2 bases and J 4 bases; bases outside gene matches: 4. Germline V gene data show CDR1 as SGHDT and CDR2 as YYEEEE. CDR3 sequence reads: CASSFRDRGLGNTIYF. CDR3 bases: TGTGCCAGCAGCTTCCGGGACAGGGGGCTAGGAAACACCATATATTTT.

Only a few counts were recorded for this clonotype. The chain combines TRBV6-6 with TRBJ1-1; 9 bases map to TRBD1. The CDR3 has 16 amino acids. CDR1 and CDR2 from the germline V gene are MNHNY and SVGAGI (reference sequence). With 5 bases clipped from V and 2 bases from J, the junction kept 9 bases outside the gene matches. The CDR3 DNA reads TGTGCCAGCAGTCCCGGACAGGGGACCATAAACACTGAAGCTTTCTTT. It codes for CASSPGQGTINTEAFF.

In the case of this clonotype: This may be a read error: a much more frequent sequence differs by one nucleotide. The chain is built from TRBV6-5 and TRBJ2-3, with 7 positions matching TRBD1. The V segment lost 4 bases and the J segment 0 bases; nucleotides outside the gene matches: 7. Germline V gene data show CDR1 as MNHEY and CDR2 as SVGAGI. The CDR3 contains 16 residues. The CDR3 sequence: CASSLSGTESTDTQYF. In DNA form, the CDR3 reads TGTGCCAGCAGTTTATCTGGGACAGAAAGCACAGATACGCAGTATTTT.

This clonotype was seen only a few times. This rearrangement joins TRBV15 to TRBJ1-1; D is undetermined. V dropped 5 bases and J dropped 0 bases, with 7 bases sitting between them. Germline V gene sequence: CDR1 LNHNV, CDR2 YYDKDF (reference sequence). This CDR3 has 13 residues. The CDR3 spells CATSPHLNTEAFF. In DNA form, the CDR3 reads TGTGCCACCAGCCCCCATCTGAACACTGAAGCTTTCTTT.

The chain uses TRBV5-4 and TRBJ2-7; 8 bases fit TRBD1. Unmatched junction bases numbered 15, after V lost 0 bases and J lost 4 bases. This CDR3 has 18 residues. Germline assignment: CDR1 SGHNT and CDR2 YYREEE (reference sequence). CDR3 nucleotide sequence: TGTGCCAGCAGCTTGGGCGGACAGGGTCATCGCTTGCGGTACGAGCAGTACTTC. It specifies CASSLGGQGHRLRYEQYF.

The rearrangement links TRBV19 to TRBJ1-1; tentative D call: TRBD1 (6 bases). CDR1 and CDR2 (germline): LNHDA, SQIVND (reference sequence). This CDR3 contains 13 residues. Trimming took off 5 bases at V and 1 base at J, with 8 bases between the two ends. The CDR3 DNA sequence: TGTGCCAGTAGTGACAGGCCGAACACTGAAGCTTTCTTT. As protein: CASSDRPNTEAFF.

This clonotype qualifies as medium-sized. The chain uses TRBV19 and TRBJ1-1; a weak D match, TRBD1 (5 bases). This CDR3 comprises 13 residues. The V gene lost 6 bases and the J gene lost 5 bases, with 13 bases spanning the gap. Germline V lookup: CDR1 LNHDA, CDR2 SQIVND (reference sequence). The CDR3 protein is CASSFWGGTEAFF. The CDR3, as DNA: TGTGCCAGTAGCTTCTGGGGGGGGACTGAAGCTTTCTTT.

This clonotype showed up just a few times. The rearrangement links TRBV30 to TRBJ1-1; possibly TRBD1 for D (5 bases). Germline V gene lookup returns CDR1 GTSNPN and CDR2 SVGIG (reference sequence). V was pared by 1 base and J by 3 bases, with 12 bases between. This CDR3 comprises 14 residues. The CDR3 sequence: CAWSGRVPYTEAFF. CDR3 in DNA: TGTGCCTGGAGTGGCAGGGTCCCCTACACTGAAGCTTTCTTT. Full variable domain (missing parts from reference TRBV30 and TRBJ1-1): SQTIHQWPATLVQPVGSPLSLECTVEGTSNPNLYWYRQAAGRGLQLLFYSVGIGQISSEVPQNLSASRPQDRQFILSSKKLLLSDSGFYLCAWSGRVPYTEAFFGQGTRLTVV.

The gene calls are TRBV12-3 or TRBV12-4 and TRBJ1-4; D is ambiguous. The ends were cut back, 6 bases at V and 8 bases at J, with 10 bases in the middle. The length of the CDR3 is 12 residues. As DNA, the CDR3 is TGTGCCAGCAGCCGGGATCGAGAAAAACTGTTTTTT. Residues: CASSRDREKLFF.

By sample share, this clonotype is medium-sized (0.01 to 0.1%). The V and J genes are TRBV5-6 and TRBJ2-7; D possibly matches TRBD1 or TRBD2 (6 bases each). Germline CDR1 reads SGHDT; CDR2 reads YYEEEE. The ends were cut back, 0 bases at V and 6 bases at J, with 16 bases in the middle. The CDR3 is 15 amino acids. The CDR3: CASSLEGGRLREQYF. The CDR3 DNA is TGTGCCAGCAGCTTGGAAGGGGGGAGGCTCCGCGAGCAGTACTTC.

A note on this clonotype: A read error is possible here, since a much larger clone lies one base away. The chain recombines TRBV18 with TRBJ2-7, with D possibly matching TRBD2 (5 bases). The CDR3 sequence is 13 residues long. The V gene's germline CDR1 is KGHSH and CDR2 LQKENI. The CDR3 sequence is CTSSPLERHEQYF. The CDR3, as DNA: TGTACCAGCTCACCACTGGAGCGGCACGAGCAGTACTTC.

This clonotype has more than one count but fewer than ten. This rearrangement joins TRBV13 to TRBJ1-1, with D tentatively TRBD1 (6 bases). CDR3 length: 16 residues. Trimming pared 5 bases from V and 1 base from J, leaving 17 bases between. Germline CDR1 reads PRHDT; CDR2 reads FYEKMQ (reference sequence). The CDR3 sequence is CASSKGGTEENTEAFF. The CDR3 DNA sequence: TGTGCCAGCAGCAAGGGGGGTACCGAGGAGAACACTGAAGCTTTCTTT. Looking up the rest from reference TRBV13 and TRBJ1-1 gives the full variable domain: AAGVIQSPRHLIKEKRETATLKCYPIPRHDTVYWYQQGPGQDPQFLISFYEKMQSDKGSIPDRFSAQQFSDYHSELNMSSLELGDSALYFCASSKGGTEENTEAFFGQGTRLTVV.

The chain joins TRBV27 to TRBJ2-1; D may be TRBD1 (6 bases). The CDR3 sequence is 14 residues long. V gave up 1 base and J gave up 8 bases, with 12 bases separating them. In germline, CDR1 is MNHEY, CDR2 SMNVEV (reference sequence). DNA of the CDR3: TGTGCCAGCAGTTTATTGGGGGCCTTTGATGAGCAGTTCTTC. Translated, it gives CASSLLGAFDEQFF.

The rearrangement joins TRBV7-2 to TRBJ2-7, with D perhaps TRBD2 (6 bases). Germline V gives CDR1 SGHTA, CDR2 FQGNSA. The CDR3 has 15 amino acids. V shed 6 bases and J shed 3 bases, with 18 bases lying between them. The CDR3 sequence is CASSPLAGSYYEQYF. The CDR3 bases are TGTGCCAGCAGTCCCCTCGCGGGAAGTTACTACGAGCAGTACTTC.

This clonotype was observed a few times. At one boundary the junction diverges from the germline segment, which might be a read error. This chain connects TRBV6-1 to TRBJ1-1; D gene ambiguous. The CDR3 runs to 15 residues. Germline V gene data show CDR1 as MNHNS and CDR2 as SASEGT. CDR3 protein: CASREGPNMNTEAFF. For the CDR3, the DNA is TGTGCCAGCAGGGAAGGACCGAACATGAACACTGAAGCTTTCTTT.

A few counts support this clonotype. The J gene is TRBJ2-7, the V gene TRBV27; a possible D gene is TRBD1 (5 bases). With 2 bases removed from V and 4 bases from J, the gap between germline ends came to 12 bases. Germline-derived CDR1 and CDR2 are MNHEY and SMNVEV (reference sequence). This CDR3 region has 14 residues. This chain's CDR3 is CASSLGQGWYEQYF. DNA of the CDR3: TGTGCCAGCAGTTTAGGGCAGGGATGGTACGAGCAGTACTTC.

This clonotype was picked up a small number of times. J is TRBJ1-2 and V is TRBV30, with 7 positions matching TRBD1. The trim removed 2 bases at V and 5 bases at J, leaving 20 bases unmatched. This CDR3 has 18 amino acids. Germline V gene sequence: CDR1 GTSNPN, CDR2 SVGIG (reference sequence). CDR3 coding DNA: TGTGCCTGGAGTCGGGACAGATCAGGAACTGGGACGGTTTATGGCTACACCTTC. Its protein product is CAWSRDRSGTGTVYGYTF.

The chain links TRBV7-2 to TRBJ1-5, with D unresolved. There are 12 residues in the CDR3. The germline CDR1 and CDR2 sequences are SGHTA and FQGNSA. V dropped 5 bases and J dropped 6 bases, with 8 bases sitting between them. CDR3 bases: TGTGCCAGCAGCCGTCCCGGTCAGCCCCAGCATTTT. This codes for CASSRPGQPQHF.

This clonotype was seen a handful of times. The chain joins TRBV7-9 to TRBJ2-1, with 11 bases that match TRBD2. The germline CDR1 and CDR2 sequences are SEHNR and FQNEAQ (reference sequence). The CDR3 has 15 amino acids. With 5 bases clipped from V and 9 bases from J, the junction kept 9 bases outside the gene matches. CDR3 sequence (DNA): TGTGCCAGCAGCGGGGTAGCGGGAGGGTCTAGTGAGCAGTTCTTC. The encoded protein is CASSGVAGGSSEQFF. The variable domain in full, with the rest retrieved from reference TRBV7-9 and TRBJ2-1, is DTGVSQNPRHKITKRGQNVTFRCDPISEHNRLYWYRQTLGQGPEFLTYFQNEAQLEKSRLLSDRFSAERPKGSFSTLEIQRTEQGDSAMYLCASSGVAGGSSEQFFGPGTRLTVL.

The chain joins TRBV2 to TRBJ2-5; weak D call: TRBD1 (6 bases). The V end was cut by 3 bases, the J end by 5 bases, with 13 bases between. CDR3 length: 14 amino acids. CDR1 and CDR2 from the germline V gene are SNHLY and FYNNEI. CDR3 sequence reads: CASSDRGFGETQYF. DNA for the CDR3: TGTGCCAGCAGTGACAGGGGTTTTGGGGAGACCCAGTACTTC.

The rearrangement uses TRBV27 and TRBJ2-7; 9 bases fit TRBD1. The CDR3 loop spans 14 amino acids. CDR1 is MNHEY and CDR2 is SMNVEV in the germline V gene (reference sequence). V was pared by 6 bases and J by 3 bases, with 6 bases of the junction left unmatched. CDR3: CASSSPGQGYEQYF. The CDR3 DNA reads TGTGCCAGCAGCTCCCCGGGACAGGGCTACGAGCAGTACTTC.